What follows is one TCR beta chain and its context. Trimming shortened V by 1 base and J by 2 bases, and 13 bases separated the two germline ends. CDR3 length equals 17 residues. Per germline, CDR1 KGHDR and CDR2 SFDVKD. The sample is drawn from a study of blood T cell repertoires in COVID-19. Study-wide background: Researchers got acute and convalescent COVID-19 samples from the United States, Italy and Spain.

Sequencing was performed with immunoSEQ multiplex PCR; in TCRdb, only in-frame clones are kept and a portion is missing. The data hold roughly 100,000 clones, with more than 80% observed a single time. Sequencing input: peripheral blood. The rearrangement links TRBV24-1 to TRBJ2-2; D gene uncertain. The TCR was taken from a man aged 55-75 years with acute or convalescent COVID-19. The CDR3 sequence is CATSDFLVGGNTGELFF. CDR3 nucleotides: TGTGCCACCAGTGATTTCCTGGTCGGCGGCAACACCGGGGAGCTGTTTTTT.